The 3 T cell receptor beta chains below come from one sample, sequenced in a study of a mutant IDH1 vaccine in newly diagnosed glioma. Time point denoted: week 35, safety follow-up. Each vaccine dose was 300 ug of mutant IDH1 20-mer peptide, with topical imiquimod. These receptors' antigens are unknown. Libraries were prepared by immunoSEQ multiplex PCR; TCRdb keeps only in-frame clonotypes and omits some of them. The sample lists about 68,000 clones, less than 90% occurring once. The sample consisted of PBMCs, taken from a glioma patient whose treatment included an IDH1 peptide vaccine. The receptor source for this set is a man aged 18 to 30 with glioma.

The chain recombines TRBV19 with TRBJ2-7; D unresolved. CDR3 length: 14 residues. Germline CDR1 and CDR2: LNHDA and SQIVND (reference sequence). V lost 5 bases and J lost 6, with 17 bases in between. The CDR3 DNA follows: TGTGCCAGTAGTCCTTGGGTCAGCTTACCCGAGCAGTACTTC. Protein sequence: CASSPWVSLPEQYF.

This clone was observed a few times. The chain employs TRBV19 and TRBJ1-1; no definite D call. From germline, CDR1 is LNHDA and CDR2 SQIVND (reference sequence). The length of the CDR3 is 15 residues. DNA of the CDR3: TGTGCTCGTAATCGTCCGGAGGAAATGAACACTGAAGCTTTCTTT. Protein: CARNRPEEMNTEAFF.

V and J are TRBV19 and TRBJ1-2; D not certain. In germline, CDR1 is LNHDA, CDR2 SQIVND (reference sequence). Trimming left V 6 bases short and J 4 bases short, with 9 bases between. The CDR3 runs to 12 residues. The CDR3 spells CASSPMGYGYTF. CDR3 DNA: TGTGCCAGTAGCCCAATGGGCTATGGCTACACCTTC.